This T cell receptor (beta chain) emerged from a study of cytomegalovirus exposure and HLA in healthy donors. The CDR3 is made up of 19 amino acids. The V and J ends lost 2 bases and 7 bases respectively, with 24 bases between them. The germline V gene encodes CDR1 SGHTA and CDR2 FQGNSA. It was with 60 Vbeta and 13 Jbeta primers that the PCR ran. Assay used: immunoSEQ multiplex PCR; TCRdb lists only in-frame clones, some missing. The table has under 150,000 clones, around 80% seen once; the top ten hold around 10%. Sample: PBMCs. The sequence derives from a woman aged 45 to 65 in good health and CMV-seropositive. V gene TRBV7-2 combines with J gene TRBJ1-6, with D tentatively TRBD1 (5 bases). CDR3 protein: CASSLRAPGGQGGNSPLHF. The CDR3 nucleotides read TGTGCCAGCAGCTTAAGGGCTCCGGGTGGGCAGGGTGGAAATTCACCCCTCCACTTT.